The 16 T cell receptor beta chains below were found in one sample sequenced in a study of technical replicates of blood from a handful of donors. Clones were sequenced by immunoSEQ multiplex PCR, and TCRdb holds only the in-frame ones, with some missing. In the table there are tens of thousands of clones, roughly nine tenths of which are singletons. Sequences were obtained from PBMCs. Every receptor here comes from a human donor in good health. Some clones in this sample may be carry-over from other donors' samples.

V is TRBV14 and J is TRBJ2-1; TRBD2 might be the D (5 bases). In germline, CDR1 is SGHDN, CDR2 FVKESK. CDR3 size: 15 residues. Trimming shortened V by 2 bases and J by 7 bases, and 15 bases separated the two germline ends. DNA of the CDR3: TGTGCCAGCAGCCAACTGGGGTCGGGGTGGAATGAGCAGTTCTTC. Translated, it gives CASSQLGSGWNEQFF.

The genes are TRBV20-1 and TRBJ2-1, with 8 bases lining up with TRBD2. The CDR3 length is 10 residues. Germline V gene data show CDR1 as DFQATT and CDR2 as SNEGSKA (reference sequence). With 4 bases clipped from V and 10 bases from J, the junction kept 0 bases outside the gene matches. Here the CDR3 reads CSATSGEQFF. The CDR3 nucleotides read TGCAGTGCTACTAGCGGGGAGCAGTTCTTC.

The rearrangement joins TRBV25-1 to TRBJ2-7; perhaps TRBD1 as D (6 bases). The CDR3 totals 12 residues. Germline-derived CDR1 and CDR2 are MGHDK and SYGVNS. The V and J ends lost 7 bases and 0 bases respectively, with 7 bases between them. The CDR3 DNA reads TGTGCCAGCAAGGGGGTCTCCTACGAGCAGTACTTC. Translated, it gives CASKGVSYEQYF.

The CDR3 coding sequence is TGTGCCAGCAGCAAGGGACAGGGCTGGGTCCTGACTTTC. Translating gives CASSKGQGWVLTF. The rearrangement joins TRBV7-9 to TRBJ2-6; 9 nucleotides agree with TRBD1. This CDR3 region has 13 residues. J was trimmed by 13 bases and V by 5 bases; bases with no gene match: 6. Germline assignment: CDR1 SEHNR and CDR2 FQNEAQ (reference sequence).

This chain connects TRBV18 to TRBJ2-5; 8 bases align to TRBD1. CDR1 and CDR2 (germline): KGHSH, LQKENI. The V and J ends lost 6 bases and 4 bases, in that order; junction bases with no gene match: 7. CDR3 length: 14 residues. The DNA for the CDR3 is TGTGCCAGCTCTCATCAGGGGGCTCGAGAGACCCAGTACTTC. Translation gives CASSHQGARETQYF.

V is TRBV5-6 and J is TRBJ2-3; D not resolved. There are 14 residues in the CDR3. The germline V gene has CDR1 SGHDT and CDR2 YYEEEE. V dropped 6 bases and J dropped 6 bases, with 17 bases sitting between them. The CDR3 here is CASTAAASSDTQYF. In DNA form, the CDR3 reads TGTGCCAGCACCGCGGCGGCGAGCTCGGATACGCAGTATTTT.

This chain joins TRBV4-1 and TRBJ2-3; 9 nucleotides align to TRBD1. The CDR3 is 17 residues long. Germline-derived CDR1 and CDR2 are MGHRA and YSYEKL. Trimming at V came to 3 bases and at J to 3 bases, leaving 10 bases not matched to a gene. The CDR3 protein is CASSHLGQGLRTDTQYF. CDR3 DNA sequence: TGCGCCAGCAGCCACCTAGGACAGGGGTTGAGGACAGATACGCAGTATTTT.

The chain carries TRBV18 and TRBJ1-5, with 11 positions matching TRBD1. The CDR3 spans 15 residues. The V gene end was trimmed by 5 bases and the J gene end by 10 bases; junction bases not matched to a gene: 10. Germline V gene data show CDR1 as KGHSH and CDR2 as LQKENI. CDR3 sequence (DNA): TGTGCCAGCTCAGGGGACAGGGGGACTGCGGGACCCCAGCATTTT. Amino acids: CASSGDRGTAGPQHF.

The genes are TRBV7-2 and TRBJ2-3; 9 nucleotides line up with TRBD2. V gave up 4 bases and J gave up 8 bases; unmatched junction bases: 7. Germline CDR1 SGHTA, CDR2 FQGNSA. The CDR3 totals 14 residues. CDR3 amino acids: CASSSPGRGGTQYF. CDR3 DNA: TGTGCCAGCAGCTCCCCGGGGCGGGGGGGTACGCAGTATTTT.

The chain's CDR3 is CASSPGGDSHEQYF. The CDR3 DNA reads as TGTGCCAGCAGCCCCGGCGGAGATAGCCACGAGCAGTACTTC. This chain connects TRBV11-2 to TRBJ2-7; D call uncertain. Germline values: CDR1 SGHAT, CDR2 FQNNGV. V was pared by 5 bases and J by 5 bases, with 16 bases between. CDR3 size: 14 residues.

The chain recombines TRBV5-1 with TRBJ2-3; maybe TRBD1 (5 bases). V gave up 1 base and J gave up 6 bases, with 6 bases separating them. Germline CDR1 reads SGHRS; CDR2 reads YFSETQ. The CDR3 is 12 amino acids. CDR3 amino acids: CASSLNRDTQYF. CDR3 nucleotide sequence: TGCGCCAGCAGCTTGAACAGGGATACGCAGTATTTT.

V and J are TRBV30 and TRBJ1-1; weak D call: TRBD1 (5 bases). Germline V CDR1 and CDR2: GTSNPN, SVGIG (reference sequence). This CDR3 is built from 13 residues. The V and J ends lost 1 base and 0 bases respectively, with 6 bases between them. CDR3 in DNA: TGTGCCTGGAGTGCAGGGTTGAACACTGAAGCTTTCTTT. Protein: CAWSAGLNTEAFF.

V gene TRBV7-6 combines with J gene TRBJ2-5; D call uncertain. Per the germline V gene, CDR1 is SGHVS and CDR2 is FNYEAQ. The length of the CDR3 is 12 residues. The V end lost 3 bases, the J end lost 5 bases, and 7 bases lay between the germline ends. The CDR3 protein is CASSLSGETQYF. The CDR3, as DNA: TGTGCCAGCAGCTTGTCCGGGGAGACCCAGTACTTC.

The CDR3 DNA follows: TGCGCCAGCAGCTTGGCGGGGGGTTACGAAAAACTGTTTTTT. It yields the protein CASSLAGGYEKLFF. This rearrangement joins TRBV5-1 to TRBJ1-4; tentatively, D is TRBD1 (5 bases). The CDR3 sequence is 14 residues long. Germline V gene lookup returns CDR1 SGHRS and CDR2 YFSETQ. V lost 0 bases to trimming and J lost 8 bases, with 11 bases between them.

The gene calls are TRBV9 and TRBJ2-3, with 12 bases aligning to TRBD2. This CDR3 is 16 amino acids long. Germline CDR1 reads SGDLS; CDR2 reads YYNGEE. Trimming cost V 3 bases and J 5 bases; bases outside gene matches: 7. CDR3 sequence: CASSDRLAGAVDTQYF. In nucleotides, the CDR3 is TGTGCCAGCAGCGACCGACTAGCGGGAGCGGTAGATACGCAGTATTTT. Drawing the rest from reference TRBV9 and TRBJ2-3, the complete variable domain is DSGVTQTPKHLITATGQRVTLRCSPRSGDLSVYWYQQSLDQGLQFLIQYYNGEERAKGNILERFSAQQFPDLHSELNLSSLELGDSALYFCASSDRLAGAVDTQYFGPGTRLTVL.

This chain links TRBV5-1 with TRBJ2-3, with TRBD2 identical over 13 bases. The ends lost 0 bases at V and 0 bases at J; junction bases unmatched: 4. The germline CDR1 and CDR2 sequences are SGHRS and YFSETQ. CDR3 length equals 18 residues. The CDR3 spells CASSLATSGGLSTDTQYF. DNA of the CDR3: TGCGCCAGCAGCTTGGCGACTAGCGGGGGGCTGAGCACAGATACGCAGTATTTT.